A single sample is the source of the 30 T cell receptor beta chains below, sequenced in a study of shared clonotypes between healthy human individuals. TCRdb keeps only in-frame clones here, not all; method: immunoSEQ multiplex PCR. Found here are around 2.3 million clones, under 97% of them singletons; the top ten hold 0.13%. Sequenced material: naive CD4+ T cells sorted from blood. Noted subset: CD45RA+ positively selected. The receptors stem from a man aged 18-30 years in good health.

A single count supports this clone. This chain connects TRBV7-2 to TRBJ2-5; D may be TRBD1 (5 bases). The V gene lost 1 base and the J gene lost 5 bases, with 11 bases spanning the gap. This CDR3 region has 14 residues. Germline-derived CDR1 and CDR2 are SGHTA and FQGNSA. The CDR3 DNA reads TGTGCCAGCAGCTTAGACTCAAGGGGCGAGACCCAGTACTTC. This translates into CASSLDSRGETQYF.

This clone has a single count. The chain joins TRBV4-1 to TRBJ2-1, with D unclear. Germline V gene sequence: CDR1 MGHRA, CDR2 YSYEKL. The CDR3 loop spans 16 amino acids. V lost 0 bases and J lost 2, with 11 bases in between. The DNA of the CDR3 is TGCGCCAGCAGCCAAGACCGGCGCCCTACCTACAATGAGCAGTTCTTC. Amino acids: CASSQDRRPTYNEQFF.

The rearrangement uses TRBV11-2 and TRBJ1-2; possibly TRBD1 for D (5 bases). The CDR3 totals 16 residues. V was pared by 0 bases and J by 8 bases, with 19 bases between. Per germline, CDR1 SGHAT and CDR2 FQNNGV. The CDR3: CASSLDGGAWGGGYTF. The CDR3 DNA reads as TGTGCCAGCAGCTTAGATGGTGGGGCATGGGGCGGCGGCTACACCTTC.

The chain employs TRBV5-1 and TRBJ2-3; D not resolved. The V end lost 4 bases, the J end lost 3 bases, and 12 bases lay between the germline ends. CDR3 size: 14 residues. Germline V gene data show CDR1 as SGHRS and CDR2 as YFSETQ. The CDR3 DNA follows: TGCGCCAGCAGCGGTCCAGTGGATACAGATACGCAGTATTTT. It translates to CASSGPVDTDTQYF.

The rearrangement uses TRBV19 and TRBJ1-3; D may be TRBD1 (5 bases). This CDR3 contains 17 residues. V gave up 8 bases and J gave up 0 bases, with 20 bases separating them. Germline CDR1 LNHDA, CDR2 SQIVND (reference sequence). CDR3 sequence: CASVGNPTANSGNTIYF. CDR3 sequence (DNA): TGTGCCAGTGTTGGCAACCCGACAGCCAACTCTGGAAACACCATATATTTT. The variable domain in full, completed from reference TRBV19 and TRBJ1-3, reads DGGITQSPKYLFRKEGQNVTLSCEQNLNHDAMYWYRQDPGQGLRLIYYSQIVNDFQKGDIAEGYSVSREKKESFPLTVTSAQKNPTAFYLCASVGNPTANSGNTIYFGEGSWLTVV.

The J gene is TRBJ2-7, the V gene TRBV7-9; 7 nucleotides line up with TRBD1. The V and J ends lost 2 bases and 2 bases, in that order; junction bases with no gene match: 12. The CDR3 consists of 17 residues. Germline CDR1 is SEHNR and CDR2 is FQNEAQ (reference sequence). The CDR3 protein is CASSLSTLGQPTYEQYF. The CDR3 nucleotides read TGTGCCAGCAGCTTATCTACCTTGGGACAGCCTACCTACGAGCAGTACTTC.

This clone occurred a few times. This chain uses TRBV30 with TRBJ2-5; 9 nucleotides align to TRBD1. The CDR3 covers 15 residues. Germline V gene sequence: CDR1 GTSNPN, CDR2 SVGIG (reference sequence). Trimming took 2 bases from V and 5 from J; bases not matched to a gene: 9. The CDR3 reads CAWSPGQGKSETQYF. In DNA, the CDR3 is TGTGCCTGGAGTCCTGGACAGGGGAAATCGGAGACCCAGTACTTC. The complete variable domain, with remaining parts taken from reference TRBV30 and TRBJ2-5, reads SQTIHQWPATLVQPVGSPLSLECTVEGTSNPNLYWYRQAAGRGLQLLFYSVGIGQISSEVPQNLSASRPQDRQFILSSKKLLLSDSGFYLCAWSPGQGKSETQYFGPGTRLLVL.

The chain uses TRBV10-1 and TRBJ1-1; D gene ambiguous. The CDR3 covers 14 residues. Trimming stripped 7 bases from V and 1 base from J, with 13 bases between. CDR1 and CDR2 from the germline V gene are WNHNN and SYGVQD (reference sequence). CDR3 DNA: TGCGCCAGCAAGCGACCGCTACCGAACACTGAAGCTTTCTTT. Translation gives CASKRPLPNTEAFF.

The rearrangement joins TRBV19 to TRBJ1-1; D may be TRBD1 (5 bases). V lost 4 bases to trimming and J lost 3 bases, with 9 bases between them. Germline loops: CDR1 LNHDA, CDR2 SQIVND (reference sequence). This CDR3 contains 13 residues. CDR3 coding DNA: TGTGCCAGTAGTACGGGGGTTTACACTGAAGCTTTCTTT. Translating it yields CASSTGVYTEAFF. The full variable domain, with the rest looked up from reference TRBV19 and TRBJ1-1, is DGGITQSPKYLFRKEGQNVTLSCEQNLNHDAMYWYRQDPGQGLRLIYYSQIVNDFQKGDIAEGYSVSREKKESFPLTVTSAQKNPTAFYLCASSTGVYTEAFFGQGTRLTVV.

This rearrangement joins TRBV11-3 to TRBJ2-1, with 9 bases aligning to TRBD1. Germline V gene sequence: CDR1 SGHNT, CDR2 YENEEA. The CDR3 covers 16 residues. V shed 4 bases, J shed 3 bases, and the junction held 7 bases outside the gene matches. The CDR3 DNA reads as TGTGCCAGCAGCTCCCTGGGACAGGGAGGCTACAATGAGCAGTTCTTC. Amino acids: CASSSLGQGGYNEQFF.

This rearrangement joins TRBV30 to TRBJ1-3; unclear D gene. The CDR3 contains 13 residues. Germline V CDR1 and CDR2: GTSNPN, SVGIG (reference sequence). V lost 2 bases and J lost 2, with 7 bases in between. CDR3 in amino acids: CAWSPQAGNTIYF. Here the CDR3 DNA reads TGTGCCTGGAGTCCTCAAGCTGGAAACACCATATATTTT.

This rearrangement joins TRBV5-3 to TRBJ1-3, with 7 bases aligning to TRBD1. TRBV5-3 counts as an open reading frame of uncertain function. This CDR3 has 14 amino acids. The trim removed 2 bases at V and 3 bases at J, leaving 2 bases unmatched. CDR3: CARSFRQGGNTIYF. CDR3 DNA: TGTGCCAGAAGCTTCCGACAGGGTGGAAACACCATATATTTT.

CDR3 in DNA: TGTGCCAGCAGCTTGGATATGGGATCTGGGGCCAACGTCCTGACTTTC. Its translation is CASSLDMGSGANVLTF. V is TRBV5-6 and J is TRBJ2-6, with D unresolved. Germline-derived CDR1 and CDR2 are SGHDT and YYEEEE. This CDR3 is built from 16 residues. V dropped 0 bases and J dropped 1 base, with 8 bases sitting between them.

The chain combines TRBV9 with TRBJ2-5; D may match TRBD1 or TRBD2 (5 bases each). Trimming removed 2 bases from V and 1 base from J, with 15 bases in between. The CDR3 covers 16 residues. Per germline, CDR1 SGDLS and CDR2 YYNGEE. In DNA, the CDR3 is TGTGCCAGCAGCGTTTCGTTCGGGGCGGGCCAAGAGACCCAGTACTTC. Its translation is CASSVSFGAGQETQYF.

A word on this clone: Other DNA sequences in this specimen translate into the identical CDR3. The J gene is TRBJ1-1, the V gene TRBV29-1, with unresolved D. The CDR3 totals 12 residues. Germline CDR1 SQVTM, CDR2 ANQGSEA. Deletions cut 4 bases from V and 1 base from J, with 7 bases between. The CDR3 here is CSVVRQNTEAFF. The CDR3 bases are TGCAGCGTTGTCCGGCAGAACACTGAAGCTTTCTTT.

As for this clone: The same CDR3 also results from other DNA sequences found in this sample. J is TRBJ1-4 and V is TRBV28; D is ambiguous. Germline CDR1 and CDR2: MDHEN and SYDVKM. The V end was cut by 6 bases, the J end by 5 bases, with 4 bases between. This CDR3 is built from 11 residues. CDR3 sequence: CASRSNEKLFF. DNA of the CDR3: TGTGCCAGCAGGTCCAATGAAAAACTGTTTTTT.

The chain recombines TRBV18 with TRBJ2-1, with D hard to call. V was trimmed by 3 bases and J by 2 bases, leaving 14 bases between them. The V gene's germline CDR1 is KGHSH and CDR2 LQKENI. CDR3 length: 16 amino acids. CDR3 protein: CASSPPLQQTYNEQFF. The CDR3 nucleotides are TGTGCCAGCTCACCCCCCCTACAACAGACCTACAATGAGCAGTTCTTC.

The chain joins TRBV2 to TRBJ1-4; D remains unclear. Trimming cost V 1 base and J 7 bases, with 13 bases left between them. Germline CDR1 SNHLY, CDR2 FYNNEI. This CDR3 has 15 amino acids. CDR3 sequence (DNA): TGTGCCAGCAGTGAAGGGTCAAAAGGAGGTGAAAAACTGTTTTTT. It is translated as CASSEGSKGGEKLFF.

The chain recombines TRBV2 with TRBJ2-5; the match to TRBD2 covers 7 bases. The CDR3 covers 15 residues. The V gene end was trimmed by 2 bases and the J gene end by 5 bases; junction bases not matched to a gene: 8. Germline V gene lookup returns CDR1 SNHLY and CDR2 FYNNEI. As DNA, the CDR3 is TGTGCCAGCAGTGAATGGGGGGGATTTGCGGAGACCCAGTACTTC. Translated: CASSEWGGFAETQYF.

The chain has TRBV7-2 and TRBJ2-7; tentatively, D is TRBD1 or TRBD2 (5 bases each). The ends were cut back, 1 base at V and 6 bases at J, with 10 bases in the middle. The CDR3 sequence is 13 residues long. CDR1 SGHTA and CDR2 FQGNSA come from the germline V gene. Written as DNA, the CDR3 is TGTGCCAGCAGCTTAGTATTCGGGGCCGAGCAGTACTTC. Amino acids: CASSLVFGAEQYF.

This chain uses TRBV30 with TRBJ2-1, with D perhaps given as TRBD1 or TRBD2 (7 bases each). V lost 0 bases, J lost 8 bases, and 17 bases lay in between. Germline values: CDR1 GTSNPN, CDR2 SVGIG (reference sequence). This CDR3 region has 15 residues. The CDR3 DNA is TGTGCCTGGAGTGTTCAGACAGGGAGGGGGGATGAGCAGTTCTTC. It specifies CAWSVQTGRGDEQFF.

The V call is TRBV5-4, the J call TRBJ1-1; D is unclear. The CDR3 totals 15 residues. Trimming left V 1 base short and J 0 bases short, with 10 bases between. The germline gives CDR1 SGHNT, CDR2 YYREEE (reference sequence). The CDR3 is CASSLPRQMNTEAFF. The CDR3 region has the DNA TGTGCCAGCAGCTTGCCCAGGCAGATGAACACTGAAGCTTTCTTT. Filled out from reference TRBV5-4 and TRBJ1-1, the complete variable domain reads ETGVTQSPTHLIKTRGQQVTLRCSSQSGHNTVSWYQQALGQGPQFIFQYYREEENGRGNFPPRFSGLQFPNYSSELNVNALELDDSALYLCASSLPRQMNTEAFFGQGTRLTVV.

V gene TRBV4-1 combines with J gene TRBJ2-3, with 7 nucleotides matching TRBD2. CDR1 MGHRA and CDR2 YSYEKL come from the germline V gene. V lost 0 bases to trimming and J lost 2 bases; unmatched junction nucleotides: 8. This CDR3 region has 17 residues. The CDR3 protein is CASSQDQGAGFTDTQYF. The CDR3 bases are TGCGCCAGCAGCCAAGACCAGGGAGCGGGGTTCACAGATACGCAGTATTTT.

This clone was seen once. The chain has TRBV21-1 and TRBJ2-7; no check of the table's D call, TRBD1, against the DNA was made. TRBV21-1 corresponds to a pseudogene. The CDR3 covers 14 residues. CDR3 sequence reads: CASSKAAGGYEQYF. CDR3 nucleotides: TGTGCCAGCAGCAAAGCCGCAGGGGGCTACGAGCAGTACTTC.

The chain combines TRBV10-3 with TRBJ2-2; 9 bases line up with TRBD1. The CDR3 runs 15 residues. J was trimmed by 6 bases and V by 4 bases; bases with no gene match: 6. Germline V gene data show CDR1 as ENHRY and CDR2 as SYGVKD. The CDR3 loop reads CAISGDRVTAGELFF. CDR3 in DNA: TGTGCCATCAGTGGGGACAGGGTAACCGCCGGGGAGCTGTTTTTT.

The chain is built from TRBV30 and TRBJ2-1; D unclear. Germline V CDR1 and CDR2: GTSNPN, SVGIG (reference sequence). The V end lost 2 bases, the J end lost 5 bases, and 16 bases lay between the germline ends. The CDR3 runs to 15 residues. The CDR3 DNA is TGTGCCTGGAGTCCCGGATTGGGCGATCACAATGAGCAGTTCTTC. Encoded protein: CAWSPGLGDHNEQFF.

With respect to this clone: At the DNA level, this CDR3 is encoded by other sequences in the same sample as well. J is TRBJ1-3 and V is TRBV5-6; D remains ambiguous. Trimming removed 0 bases from V and 2 bases from J, with 6 bases in between. Germline V CDR1 and CDR2: SGHDT, YYEEEE. The CDR3 contains 14 residues. The CDR3 region is CASSLEGTGNTIYF. The CDR3 DNA reads TGTGCCAGCAGCTTGGAAGGGACTGGAAACACCATATATTTT.

This clone has only one observation. As DNA, the CDR3 is TGTGCCAGCAGCAACCGACAGGGGTGGAATGAAAAACTGTTTTTT. Translating gives CASSNRQGWNEKLFF. The chain uses TRBV5-4 and TRBJ1-4, with 8 bases lining up with TRBD1. Germline V lookup: CDR1 SGHNT, CDR2 YYREEE (reference sequence). The CDR3 is 15 amino acids. Losses at the gene ends were 4 bases for V and 5 bases for J; bases not matched to a gene: 7.

This clone was detected once. The V gene is TRBV2, the J gene TRBJ2-7; 8 bases are a match to TRBD1. Losses at the gene ends were 4 bases for V and 5 bases for J; bases not matched to a gene: 4. Germline loops: CDR1 SNHLY, CDR2 FYNNEI. CDR3 length: 13 residues. CDR3 DNA: TGTGCCAGCAGTGCCCCGGACAGGGACGAGCAGTACTTC. This translates into CASSAPDRDEQYF.

CDR3 region: CARQGVGEKLFF. As DNA, the CDR3 is TGTGCCAGACAGGGGGTAGGTGAAAAACTGTTTTTT. This chain joins TRBV21-1 and TRBJ1-4; no DNA check was done on the table's D call, TRBD1. TRBV21-1 is given as a pseudogene. The CDR3 covers 12 residues.